This T cell receptor beta chain was sequenced in a study of early T cells in non-severe SARS-CoV-2 infection. Study summary: From unsorted whole blood, bulk RNA was sequenced, and the chains remained unpaired. Notes on the study in general: A preference for anti-spike CD8 responses marked VDJdb matching, which missed private and CD4 specificities.

Attachment of unique molecular identifiers to individual cDNA molecules was performed. TCRdb re-called the 5' RACE reads through MiXCR, storing one row per CDR3 protein. Of roughly 100,000 distinct CDR3 sequences listed, less than 15% were seen once; the top ten hold approximately 6%. Between the trimmed V and J ends, which lost 6 bases and 4 bases, there was a span of 13 bases. The CDR3 extends over 13 amino acids. Per the germline V gene, CDR1 is MDHEN and CDR2 is SYDVKM. In its sample, this clonotype was seen many times. Its antigen is currently unknown. This receptor was taken from an adult who was a healthcare worker with PCR-confirmed SARS-CoV-2 infection or an uninfected control (not recorded which). V usage is TRBV28 and J usage is TRBJ2-7; D assignment may be TRBD1 or TRBD2 (5 bases each). The sample was whole blood. The CDR3 coding sequence is TGTGCCAGCAGATCCGCAGGGAGTTACGAGCAGTACTTC. It is translated as CASRSAGSYEQYF. Looking up the rest from reference TRBV28 and TRBJ2-7 gives the full variable domain: DVKVTQSSRYLVKRTGEKVFLECVQDMDHENMFWYRQDPGLGLRLIYFSYDVKMKEKGDIPEGYSVSREKKERFSLILESASTNQTSMYLCASRSAGSYEQYFGPGTRLTVT.